These 5 T cell receptor beta chains came from one sample sequenced in a study of CD8 T cells in Susac syndrome. It was with random hexamers that about 0.45 to 1 ug RNA was reverse transcribed. MiXCR, applied by TCRdb to the immunoSEQ multiplex PCR reads, yields one record per CDR3 protein. The sample includes under 200,000 distinct CDR3 sequences, 90% to 95% of them seen just once. Sequencing input: CD4+ T cells from PBMCs. The receptor set was obtained from a human donor with Susac syndrome.

The rearrangement links TRBV20-1 to TRBJ2-5, with TRBD1 matching over 8 bases. Trimming took 0 bases from V and 4 from J; bases not matched to a gene: 7. Germline CDR1 DFQATT, CDR2 SNEGSKA (reference sequence). The CDR3 is 15 residues long. The CDR3 nucleotides read TGCAGTGCTAGAGACGGGACAGGAGGACGAGAGACCCAGTACTTC. Its protein is CSARDGTGGRETQYF.

The chain employs TRBV29-1 and TRBJ1-1; the match to TRBD1 covers 7 bases. Germline trimming cut 7 bases from V and 7 bases from J; bases unmatched to any gene: 12. This CDR3 region has 13 residues. Germline loops: CDR1 SQVTM, CDR2 ANQGSEA. This CDR3 is CSGEAGGLDEAFF. The CDR3 DNA reads as TGCAGCGGTGAGGCAGGGGGTTTAGATGAAGCTTTCTTT.

J is TRBJ1-4 and V is TRBV15; 8 positions agree with TRBD1. V trimming: 3 bases; J trimming: 4 bases; junction bases outside the gene matches: 10. The CDR3 has 17 amino acids. Germline V gene sequence: CDR1 LNHNV, CDR2 YYDKDF (reference sequence). DNA of the CDR3: TGTGCCACCAGCAGCACCCGGACAGGGTGGAATAATGAAAAACTGTTTTTT. Amino acids: CATSSTRTGWNNEKLFF.

The CDR3 here is CSASEGAGVVQPQHF. In DNA, the CDR3 is TGCAGTGCTAGTGAAGGGGCGGGGGTGGTTCAGCCCCAGCATTTT. The chain employs TRBV20-1 and TRBJ1-5, with D maybe TRBD1 (5 bases). The CDR3 is made up of 15 amino acids. V gave up 3 bases and J gave up 6 bases, with 18 bases separating them. Germline values: CDR1 DFQATT, CDR2 SNEGSKA (reference sequence).

The chain links TRBV18 to TRBJ1-1; the D gene is possibly TRBD1 (5 bases). CDR1 and CDR2 from the germline V gene are KGHSH and LQKENI. Trimming stripped 6 bases from V and 0 bases from J, with 11 bases between. The CDR3 spans 14 residues. The CDR3 bases are TGTGCCAGCTCCATCAGGGCAATGAACACTGAAGCTTTCTTT. Translating gives CASSIRAMNTEAFF.